This entry is about one T cell receptor (beta chain). Generated by immunoSEQ multiplex PCR, the TCRdb table keeps only in-frame clones and is missing some. The sample contains 250,000 to 350,000 clones, 80% to 90% of which appear only once. The data originate from a study of blood T cell repertoires in COVID-19. Study summary: Specimens from acute and convalescent COVID-19 originated in the United States, Italy and Spain.

V lost 0 bases to trimming and J lost 4 bases, with 10 bases between them. The CDR3 is made up of 14 amino acids. CDR1 and CDR2 from the germline V gene are SGHRS and YFSETQ. What was sequenced was peripheral blood. This TCR was recovered from a woman in her 30s with active or convalescent COVID-19. This sequence joins TRBV5-1 and TRBJ1-2; D is unresolved. In DNA, the CDR3 is TGCGCCAGCAGCTTGGATAGGGAGATCTATGGCTACACCTTC. It is translated as CASSLDREIYGYTF.